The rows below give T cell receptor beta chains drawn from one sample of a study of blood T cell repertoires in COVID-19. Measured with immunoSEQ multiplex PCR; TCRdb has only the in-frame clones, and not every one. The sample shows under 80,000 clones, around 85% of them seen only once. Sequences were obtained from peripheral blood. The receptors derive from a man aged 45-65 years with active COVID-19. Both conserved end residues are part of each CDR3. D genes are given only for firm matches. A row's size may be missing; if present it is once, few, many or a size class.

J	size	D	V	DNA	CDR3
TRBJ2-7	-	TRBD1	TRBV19	TGTGCCAGTGGCCGGCCAGGGGGCGAGCAGTACTTC	CASGRPGGEQYF
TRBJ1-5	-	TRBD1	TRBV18	TGTGCCAGCTCACTCGGGACAGATTTCAATCAGCCCCAGCATTTT	CASSLGTDFNQPQHF
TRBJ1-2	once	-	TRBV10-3	TGTGCCATCAGTGAGTCCTCAGGGCTTAACTATGGCTACACCTTC	CAISESSGLNYGYTF
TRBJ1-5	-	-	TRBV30	TGTGCCTGGAGTGAAGGGGCATCTAATCAGCCCCAGCATTTT	CAWSEGASNQPQHF
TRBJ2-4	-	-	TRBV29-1	TGCAGCGTTGAATCCGGGAGTACGGACATTCAGTACTTC	CSVESGSTDIQYF
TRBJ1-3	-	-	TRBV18	TGTGCCAGCTCACCGCTGGACATCAGTTCTGGAAACACCATATATTTT	CASSPLDISSGNTIYF
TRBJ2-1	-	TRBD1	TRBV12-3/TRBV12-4	TGTGCCAGCAGTCCGGACAGGGCGATTAAGTTCTTC	CASSPDRAIKFF
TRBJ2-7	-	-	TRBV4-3	TGCGCCAGCAGCCCAAGACAAGGCCCCTACGAGCAGTACTTC	CASSPRQGPYEQYF
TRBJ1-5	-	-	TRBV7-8	TGTGCCAGCAGCCGGGACTCCCGCGGTGGTCAGCCCCAGCATTTT	CASSRDSRGGQPQHF
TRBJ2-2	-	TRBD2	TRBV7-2	TGTGCCAGCAGCACCGGAGCTAGCGGGGTAGGGTCCGGGGAGCTGTTTTTT	CASSTGASGVGSGELFF
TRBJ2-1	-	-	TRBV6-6	TGTGCCAGCAGTTACGGGGGGGCCGGGTACAATGAGCAGTTCTTC	CASSYGGAGYNEQFF
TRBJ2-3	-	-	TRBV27	TGTGCCAGCAGTTTATCGGGACTTTGGGGAGATACGCAGTATTTT	CASSLSGLWGDTQYF
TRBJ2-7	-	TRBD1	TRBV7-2	TGTGCCAGCACCAACAGGGGAGTCGGCGAGCAGTACTTC	CASTNRGVGEQYF
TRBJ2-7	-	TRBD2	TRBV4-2	TGTGCCAGCAGCCAAGGTAGGGGAGCGGGAGTTCGTGAGCAGTACTTC	CASSQGRGAGVREQYF
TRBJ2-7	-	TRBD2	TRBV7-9	TGTGCCACCCACCTAGCGGGGGCAGGCGGCGAGCAGTACTTC	CATHLAGAGGEQYF
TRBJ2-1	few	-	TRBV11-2	TGTGCCAGCAGCTTTAGAGATGAGCAGTTCTTC	CASSFRDEQFF
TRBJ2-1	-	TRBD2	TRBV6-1	TGTGCCAGCAGTGACCCGCTTAGCGGGAATGAGCAGTTCTTC	CASSDPLSGNEQFF
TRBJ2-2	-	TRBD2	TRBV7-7	TGTGCCAGCAGCTATGCTAGCGGGGTGAACACCGGGGAGCTGTTTTTT	CASSYASGVNTGELFF
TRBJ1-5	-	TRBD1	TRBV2	TGTGCCAGCAACCAGGGGGCAGGGCAGCCCCAGCATTTT	CASNQGAGQPQHF
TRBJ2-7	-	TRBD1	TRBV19	TGTGCCAGTAGTCGAAAAGAGGACAGGGGCTACGAGCAGTACTTC	CASSRKEDRGYEQYF